This TCR beta chain was recovered during a study of tissue T cells after allogeneic stem cell transplantation. The method was immunoSEQ multiplex PCR; TCRdb's version includes in-frame clones alone and lacks a portion of them. Of some 7,000 clones listed, about 48% were seen once; the top ten hold 7.7%. Time point noted: mouse harvest day 7 after allogeneic transplant. Each mouse received 10^7 T-cell-depleted marrow cells plus 10^6 splenic CD5+ T cells by tail vein. Comments on this clone: The gene symbols are mouse symbols. The sequence runs out 1 residue before the end of the CDR3; the remainder is reconstructed from the germline J gene.

Per germline, CDR1 FNHDT and CDR2 SITEND (reference sequence). V was clipped by 1 base and J by 4 bases, with 12 bases between them. The CDR3 runs to 15 residues. V is TRBV19 and J is TRBJ2-1; the D is unclear. Sequencing was performed on lymph node tissue. The source of this sequence is a female BALB/c mouse given C57BL/6 T cells with graft-versus-host disease after an allogeneic hematopoietic cell transplant. CDR3 residues: CASSIMSSLYAEQFF. CDR3 bases read: TGTGCCAGCAGTATAATGAGCAGCCTGTATGCTGAGCAGTTC.